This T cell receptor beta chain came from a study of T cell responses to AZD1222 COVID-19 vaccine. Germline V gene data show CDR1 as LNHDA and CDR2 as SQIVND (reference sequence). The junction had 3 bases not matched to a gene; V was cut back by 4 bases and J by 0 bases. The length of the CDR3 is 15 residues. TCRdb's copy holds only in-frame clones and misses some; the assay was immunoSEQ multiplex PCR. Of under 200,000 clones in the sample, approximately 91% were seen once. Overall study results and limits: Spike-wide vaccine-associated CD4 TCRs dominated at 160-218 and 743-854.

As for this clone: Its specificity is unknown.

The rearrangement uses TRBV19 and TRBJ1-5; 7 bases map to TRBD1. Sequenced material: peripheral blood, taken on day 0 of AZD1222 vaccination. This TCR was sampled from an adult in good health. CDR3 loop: CASSKGAYSNQPQHF. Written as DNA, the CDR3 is TGTGCCAGTAGTAAGGGGGCTTATAGCAATCAGCCCCAGCATTTT.